The 9 T cell receptor beta chains below come from one sample, sequenced in a study of cytomegalovirus exposure and HLA in healthy donors. Generated by immunoSEQ multiplex PCR, the TCRdb table keeps only in-frame clones and is missing some. The sample includes about 140,000 clones, about 80% seen only once; the top ten take 25% to 30%. Sequencing was performed on PBMCs. Receptors originate from a man under 40 in good health and CMV-seropositive.

This clone was detected only once. This CDR3 is CASSPLLAGASGTQYF. As DNA, the CDR3 is TGTGCCAGCTCACCATTGCTAGCGGGAGCGTCAGGTACGCAGTATTTT. The gene calls are TRBV18 and TRBJ2-3, with TRBD2 matching over 10 bases. The CDR3 covers 16 residues. Per germline, CDR1 KGHSH and CDR2 LQKENI. The V segment lost 2 bases and the J segment 8 bases; nucleotides outside the gene matches: 10.

This chain links TRBV27 with TRBJ2-7, with TRBD2 identical over 10 bases. The ends lost 7 bases at V and 5 bases at J; junction bases unmatched: 17. CDR1 and CDR2 from the germline V gene are MNHEY and SMNVEV (reference sequence). CDR3 size: 17 residues. In nucleotides, the CDR3 is TGTGCCAGCATCCCCGAGGCTAGCGGGAGTAAATTCCACGAGCAGTACTTC. This codes for CASIPEASGSKFHEQYF.

The chain employs TRBV27 and TRBJ1-6; tentatively, D is TRBD1 (6 bases). In germline, CDR1 is MNHEY, CDR2 SMNVEV (reference sequence). This CDR3 is 17 amino acids long. Trimming cost V 6 bases and J 0 bases, with 15 bases left between them. CDR3 nucleotides: TGTGCCAGCAGCACGTTGGACAGCGCCTCCTATAATTCACCCCTCCACTTT. Protein: CASSTLDSASYNSPLHF.

The chain links TRBV15 to TRBJ1-2, with D possibly being TRBD1 (6 bases). The length of the CDR3 is 17 residues. Germline V gene sequence: CDR1 LNHNV, CDR2 YYDKDF (reference sequence). Trimming shortened V by 0 bases and J by 5 bases, and 19 bases separated the two germline ends. As DNA, the CDR3 is TGTGCCACCAGCAGAGATGTTGGGGCGGGGGCAGGATATGGCTACACCTTC. It translates to CATSRDVGAGAGYGYTF.

A few counts support this clone. This sample also contains other DNA sequences that code for the same CDR3. J is TRBJ1-1 and V is TRBV4-3, with D possibly being TRBD1 (6 bases). CDR1 and CDR2 (germline): LGHNA, YSLEER. Trimming cost V 5 bases and J 5 bases, with 12 bases left between them. The CDR3 is 13 amino acids. The CDR3 region has the DNA TGCGCCAGCAGCGCGACAGGTAGGACTGAAGCTTTCTTT. Translating it yields CASSATGRTEAFF.

The rearrangement joins TRBV5-1 to TRBJ1-2; possibly TRBD1 for D (6 bases). CDR3 size: 13 residues. Germline V CDR1 and CDR2: SGHRS, YFSETQ. V was shortened by 4 bases and J by 4 bases, with 11 bases between the two germline ends. CDR3 in DNA: TGCGCCAGCAGCGCGACAGGCCTCTATGGCTACACCTTC. Its translation: CASSATGLYGYTF.

The rearrangement joins TRBV11-3 to TRBJ2-1, with D maybe TRBD1 (6 bases). The CDR3 is 15 residues long. The V and J ends lost 5 bases and 6 bases respectively, with 17 bases between them. Germline V lookup: CDR1 SGHNT, CDR2 YENEEA. As DNA, the CDR3 is TGTGCCAGCAGCCGAGACGGACAGATTCTCAATGAGCAGTTCTTC. It translates to CASSRDGQILNEQFF.

This clone was counted between two and nine times. The chain joins TRBV18 to TRBJ2-7, with a weak D call TRBD2 (5 bases). This CDR3 is built from 15 residues. Germline assignment: CDR1 KGHSH and CDR2 LQKENI. V was cut by 6 bases and J by 5 bases, with 20 bases left in between. This CDR3 reads CASSLTRTPPDEQYF. DNA of the CDR3: TGTGCCAGCTCCCTAACTAGGACGCCACCCGACGAGCAGTACTTC.

The CDR3 loop reads CASSGRGQGSFTGELFF. CDR3 coding DNA: TGTGCCAGCAGTGGAAGGGGCCAGGGGTCATTCACCGGGGAGCTGTTTTTT. The chain employs TRBV6-1 and TRBJ2-2; possible D gene TRBD1, 6 bases. Trimming stripped 4 bases from V and 4 bases from J, with 19 bases between. From germline, CDR1 is MNHNS and CDR2 SASEGT. The CDR3 runs to 17 residues.